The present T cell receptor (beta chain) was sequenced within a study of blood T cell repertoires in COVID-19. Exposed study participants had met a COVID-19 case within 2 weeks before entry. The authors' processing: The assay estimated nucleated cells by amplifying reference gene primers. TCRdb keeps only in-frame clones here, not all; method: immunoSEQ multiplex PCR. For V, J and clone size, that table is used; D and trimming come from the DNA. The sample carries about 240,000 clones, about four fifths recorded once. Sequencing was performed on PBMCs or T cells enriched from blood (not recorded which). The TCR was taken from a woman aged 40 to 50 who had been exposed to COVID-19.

CDR3 bases: TGTGCCAGCAGTGGCCTCCTTCTTACGGCGAGGAAATCCTACGAGCAGTACTTC. Translating gives CASSGLLLTARKSYEQYF. The V and J genes are TRBV6-2 or TRBV6-3 and TRBJ2-7, with D hard to call. The V end lost 5 bases, the J end lost 1 base, and 24 bases lay between the germline ends. CDR1 and CDR2 from the germline V gene are MNHEY and SVGEGT. The CDR3 is 18 amino acids.